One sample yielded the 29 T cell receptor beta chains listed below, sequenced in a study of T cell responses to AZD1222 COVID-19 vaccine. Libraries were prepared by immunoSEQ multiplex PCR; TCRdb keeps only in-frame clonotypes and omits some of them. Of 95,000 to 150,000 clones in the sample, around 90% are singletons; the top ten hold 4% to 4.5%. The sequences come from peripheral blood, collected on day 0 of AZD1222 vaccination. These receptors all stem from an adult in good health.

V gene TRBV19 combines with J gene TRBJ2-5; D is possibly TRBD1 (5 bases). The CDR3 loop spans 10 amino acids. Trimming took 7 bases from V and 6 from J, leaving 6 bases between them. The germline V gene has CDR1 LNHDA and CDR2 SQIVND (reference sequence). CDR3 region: CASMGQTQYF. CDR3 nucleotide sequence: TGTGCCAGTATGGGGCAGACCCAGTACTTC.

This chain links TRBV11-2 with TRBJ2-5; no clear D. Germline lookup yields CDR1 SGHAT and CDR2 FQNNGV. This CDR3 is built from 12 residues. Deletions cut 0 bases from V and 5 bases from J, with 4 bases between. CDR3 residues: CASSLEAETQYF. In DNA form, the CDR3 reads TGTGCCAGCAGCTTAGAGGCCGAGACCCAGTACTTC.

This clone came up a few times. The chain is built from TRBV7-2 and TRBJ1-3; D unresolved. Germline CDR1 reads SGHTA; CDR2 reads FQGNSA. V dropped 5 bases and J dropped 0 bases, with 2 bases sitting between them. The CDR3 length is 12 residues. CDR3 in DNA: TGTGCCAGCAGCCTCTCTGGAAACACCATATATTTT. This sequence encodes CASSLSGNTIYF. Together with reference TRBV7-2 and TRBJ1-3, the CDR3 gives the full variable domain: GAGVSQSPSNKVTEKGKDVELRCDPISGHTALYWYRQSLGQGLEFLIYFQGNSAPDKSGLPSDRFSAERTGGSVSTLTIQRTQQEDSAVYLCASSLSGNTIYFGEGSWLTVV.

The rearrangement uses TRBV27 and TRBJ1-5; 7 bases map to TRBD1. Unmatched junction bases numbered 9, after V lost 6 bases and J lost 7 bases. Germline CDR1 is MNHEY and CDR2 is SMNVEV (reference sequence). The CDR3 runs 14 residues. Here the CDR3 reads CASRTGLSDQPQHF. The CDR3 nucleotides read TGTGCCAGCAGGACAGGGCTATCAGACCAGCCCCAGCATTTT.

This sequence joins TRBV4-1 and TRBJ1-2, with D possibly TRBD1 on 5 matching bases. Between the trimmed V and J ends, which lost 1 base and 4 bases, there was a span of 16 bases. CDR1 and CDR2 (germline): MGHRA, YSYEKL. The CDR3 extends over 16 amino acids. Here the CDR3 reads CASSQVPDLGGYGYTF. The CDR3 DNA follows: TGCGCCAGCAGCCAAGTGCCTGATCTCGGGGGCTATGGCTACACCTTC.

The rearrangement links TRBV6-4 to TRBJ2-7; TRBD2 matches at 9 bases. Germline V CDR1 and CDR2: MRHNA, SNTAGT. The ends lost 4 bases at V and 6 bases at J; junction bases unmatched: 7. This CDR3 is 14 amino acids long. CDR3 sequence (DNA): TGTGCCAGCAGTGGAATAGCGGGAGTTGGCGAGCAGTACTTC. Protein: CASSGIAGVGEQYF.

This CDR3 reads CASSYSTRGTANTGELFF. The CDR3 DNA sequence: TGTGCCAGCAGTTACTCGACTCGTGGGACAGCGAACACCGGGGAGCTGTTTTTT. This rearrangement joins TRBV6-2 or TRBV6-3 to TRBJ2-2, with 7 bases fitting TRBD1. CDR1 MNHEY and CDR2 SVGEGT come from the germline V gene. The CDR3 totals 18 residues. The V and J ends lost 0 bases and 0 bases, in that order; junction bases with no gene match: 7.

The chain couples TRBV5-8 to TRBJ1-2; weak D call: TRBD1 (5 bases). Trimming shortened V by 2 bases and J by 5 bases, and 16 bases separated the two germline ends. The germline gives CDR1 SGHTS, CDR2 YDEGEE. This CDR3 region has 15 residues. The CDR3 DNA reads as TGTGCCAGCAGCTTCGGTGTAGGGACCGTATATGGCTACACCTTC. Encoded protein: CASSFGVGTVYGYTF.

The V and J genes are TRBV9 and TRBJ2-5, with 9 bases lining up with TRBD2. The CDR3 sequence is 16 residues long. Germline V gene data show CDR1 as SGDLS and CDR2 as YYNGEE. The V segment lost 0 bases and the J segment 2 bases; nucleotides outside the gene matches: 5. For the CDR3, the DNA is TGTGCCAGCAGCGTAGCTCCCAGCGGGGGGCAAGAGACCCAGTACTTC. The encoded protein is CASSVAPSGGQETQYF. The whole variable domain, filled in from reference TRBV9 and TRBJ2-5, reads DSGVTQTPKHLITATGQRVTLRCSPRSGDLSVYWYQQSLDQGLQFLIQYYNGEERAKGNILERFSAQQFPDLHSELNLSSLELGDSALYFCASSVAPSGGQETQYFGPGTRLLVL.

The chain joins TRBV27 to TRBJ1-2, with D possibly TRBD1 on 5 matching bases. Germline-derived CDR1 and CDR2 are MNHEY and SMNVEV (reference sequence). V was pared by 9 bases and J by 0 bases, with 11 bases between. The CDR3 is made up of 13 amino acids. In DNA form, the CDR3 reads TGTGCCAGTGGGAGGGGCCCTAACTATGGCTACACCTTC. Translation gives CASGRGPNYGYTF.

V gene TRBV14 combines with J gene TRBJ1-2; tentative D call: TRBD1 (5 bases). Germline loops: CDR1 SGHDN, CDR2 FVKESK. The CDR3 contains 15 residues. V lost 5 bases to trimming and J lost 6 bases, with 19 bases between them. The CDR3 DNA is TGTGCCAGCAGCGCCTCCGGCCGGAGGGGTAATGGCTACACCTTC. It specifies CASSASGRRGNGYTF. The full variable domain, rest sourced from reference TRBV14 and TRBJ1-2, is EAGVTQFPSHSVIEKGQTVTLRCDPISGHDNLYWYRRVMGKEIKFLLHFVKESKQDESGMPNNRFLAERTGGTYSTLKVQPAELEDSGVYFCASSASGRRGNGYTFGSGTRLTVV.

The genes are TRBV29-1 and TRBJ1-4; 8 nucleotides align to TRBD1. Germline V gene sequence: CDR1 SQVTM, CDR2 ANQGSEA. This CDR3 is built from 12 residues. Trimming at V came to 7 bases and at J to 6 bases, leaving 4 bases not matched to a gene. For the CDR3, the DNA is TGCAGCGCAGGGGGCGCTTATGAAAAACTGTTTTTT. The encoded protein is CSAGGAYEKLFF. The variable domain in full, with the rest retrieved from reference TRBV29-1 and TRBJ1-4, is SAVISQKPSRDICQRGTSLTIQCQVDSQVTMMFWYRQQPGQSLTLIATANQGSEATYESGFVIDKFPISRPNLTFSTLTVSNMSPEDSSIYLCSAGGAYEKLFFGSGTQLSVL.

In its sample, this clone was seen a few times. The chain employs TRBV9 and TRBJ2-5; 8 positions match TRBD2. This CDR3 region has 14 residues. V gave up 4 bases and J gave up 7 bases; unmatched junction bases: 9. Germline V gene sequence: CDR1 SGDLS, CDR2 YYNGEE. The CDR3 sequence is CASSPPAGGATQYF. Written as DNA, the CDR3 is TGTGCCAGCAGCCCCCCCGCGGGGGGAGCGACCCAGTACTTC.

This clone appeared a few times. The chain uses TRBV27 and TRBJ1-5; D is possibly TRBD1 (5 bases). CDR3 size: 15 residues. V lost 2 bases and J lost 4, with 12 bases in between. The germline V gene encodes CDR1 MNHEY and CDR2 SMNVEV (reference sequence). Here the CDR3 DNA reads TGTGCCAGCAGTTTACGGGACCGACATAATCAGCCCCAGCATTTT. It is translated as CASSLRDRHNQPQHF.

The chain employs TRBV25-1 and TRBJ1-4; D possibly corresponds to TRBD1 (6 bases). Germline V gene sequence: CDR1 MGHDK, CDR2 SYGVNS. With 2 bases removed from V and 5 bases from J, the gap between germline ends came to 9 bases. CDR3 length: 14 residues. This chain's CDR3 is CASSEGQGNEKLFF. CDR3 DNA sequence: TGTGCCAGCAGTGAAGGCCAGGGGAATGAAAAACTGTTTTTT.

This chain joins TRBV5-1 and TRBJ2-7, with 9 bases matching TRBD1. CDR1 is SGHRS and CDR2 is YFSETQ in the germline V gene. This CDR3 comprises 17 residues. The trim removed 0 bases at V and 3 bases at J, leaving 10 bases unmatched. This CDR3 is CASSLDRDRVGDYEQYF. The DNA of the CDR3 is TGCGCCAGCAGCTTGGACCGGGACAGGGTTGGCGACTACGAGCAGTACTTC.

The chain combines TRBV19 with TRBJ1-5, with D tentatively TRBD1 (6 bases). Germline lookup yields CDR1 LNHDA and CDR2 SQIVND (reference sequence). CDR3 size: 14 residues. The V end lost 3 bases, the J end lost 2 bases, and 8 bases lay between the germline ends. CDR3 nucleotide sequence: TGTGCCAGTAGTATGTCAGGGGGCAATCAGCCCCAGCATTTT. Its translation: CASSMSGGNQPQHF.

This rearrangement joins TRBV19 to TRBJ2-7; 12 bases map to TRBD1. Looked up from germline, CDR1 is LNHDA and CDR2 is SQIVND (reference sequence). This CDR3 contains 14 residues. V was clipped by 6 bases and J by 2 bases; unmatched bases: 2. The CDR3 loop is CASSGTGGAYEQYF. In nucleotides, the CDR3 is TGTGCCAGTAGCGGGACAGGGGGCGCCTACGAGCAGTACTTC.

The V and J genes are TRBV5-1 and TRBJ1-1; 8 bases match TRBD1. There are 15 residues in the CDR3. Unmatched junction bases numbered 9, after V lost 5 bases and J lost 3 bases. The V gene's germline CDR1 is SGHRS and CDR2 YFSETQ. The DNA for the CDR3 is TGCGCCAGCAGACCCGGACAGGGAGTGGACACTGAAGCTTTCTTT. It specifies CASRPGQGVDTEAFF.

The CDR3 bases are TGTGCCAGCAGTTCCTCAGGGGGCGGGGATGGAAATCAGCCCCAGCATTTT. Its protein product is CASSSSGGGDGNQPQHF. This chain links TRBV28 with TRBJ1-5; 8 nucleotides match TRBD1. This CDR3 has 17 residues. CDR1 is MDHEN and CDR2 is SYDVKM in the germline V gene. V trimming: 4 bases; J trimming: 4 bases; junction bases outside the gene matches: 12.

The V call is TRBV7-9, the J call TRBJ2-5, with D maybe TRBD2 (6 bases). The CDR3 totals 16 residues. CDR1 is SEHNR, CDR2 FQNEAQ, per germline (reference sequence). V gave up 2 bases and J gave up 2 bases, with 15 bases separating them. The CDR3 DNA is TGTGCCAGCAGCTTATCGCGGGTTGGGGGGCAAGAGACCCAGTACTTC. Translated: CASSLSRVGGQETQYF.

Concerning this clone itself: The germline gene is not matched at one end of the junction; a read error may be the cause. CDR3 DNA sequence: TGTGCCACCAGCAGAGACCCGGGTGTGGGGGGTAGAGATTTT. Translated, it gives CATSRDPGVGGRDF. The V and J genes are TRBV15 and TRBJ1-3, with D perhaps matching TRBD1 (5 bases). The CDR3 totals 14 residues. Germline V gene data show CDR1 as LNHNV and CDR2 as YYDKDF (reference sequence). The full variable domain, rest sourced from reference TRBV15 and TRBJ1-3, is DAMVIQNPRYQVTQFGKPVTLSCSQTLNHNVMYWYQQKSSQAPKLLFHYYDKDFNNEADTPDNFQSRRPNTSFCFLDIRSPGLGDTAMYLCATSRDPGVGGRDFGEGSWLTVV.

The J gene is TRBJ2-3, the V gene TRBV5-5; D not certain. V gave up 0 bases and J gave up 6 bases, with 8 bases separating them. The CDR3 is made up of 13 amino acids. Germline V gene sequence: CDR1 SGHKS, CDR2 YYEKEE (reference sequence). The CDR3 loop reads CASSLELADTQYF. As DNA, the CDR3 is TGTGCCAGCAGCTTGGAATTGGCGGATACGCAGTATTTT.

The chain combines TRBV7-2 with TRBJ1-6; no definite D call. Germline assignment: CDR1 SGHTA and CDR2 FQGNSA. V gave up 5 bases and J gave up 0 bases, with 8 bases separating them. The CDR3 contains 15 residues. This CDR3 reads CASSLSSSYNSPLHF. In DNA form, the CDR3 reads TGTGCCAGCAGCCTTAGCAGCTCCTATAATTCACCCCTCCACTTT.

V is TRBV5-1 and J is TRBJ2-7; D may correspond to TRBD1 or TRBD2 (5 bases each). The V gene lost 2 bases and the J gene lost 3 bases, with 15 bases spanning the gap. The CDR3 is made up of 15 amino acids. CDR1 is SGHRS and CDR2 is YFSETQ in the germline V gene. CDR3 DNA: TGCGCCAGCAGCTTTAGGGACGACCCCCTCTACGAGCAGTACTTC. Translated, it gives CASSFRDDPLYEQYF.

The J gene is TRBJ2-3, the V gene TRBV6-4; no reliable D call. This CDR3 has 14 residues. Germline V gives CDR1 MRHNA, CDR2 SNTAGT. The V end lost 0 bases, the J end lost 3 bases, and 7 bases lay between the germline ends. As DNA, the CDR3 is TGTGCCAGCAGTGACTCGGGATTTACAGATACGCAGTATTTT. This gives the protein CASSDSGFTDTQYF.

DNA of the CDR3: TGTGCCATCACGGGGGACAACTATGGCTACACCTTC. As protein: CAITGDNYGYTF. The chain recombines TRBV10-3 with TRBJ1-2; D possibly corresponds to TRBD1 (5 bases). The germline CDR1 and CDR2 sequences are ENHRY and SYGVKD. The CDR3 loop spans 12 amino acids. The V end lost 7 bases, the J end lost 2 bases, and 8 bases lay between the germline ends.

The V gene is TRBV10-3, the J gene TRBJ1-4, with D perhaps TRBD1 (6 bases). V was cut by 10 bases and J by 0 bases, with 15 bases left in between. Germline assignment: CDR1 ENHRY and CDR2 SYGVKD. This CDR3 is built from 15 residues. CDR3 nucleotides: TGTGCCACCCGGACAGACTTAGCAACTAATGAAAAACTGTTTTTT. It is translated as CATRTDLATNEKLFF.

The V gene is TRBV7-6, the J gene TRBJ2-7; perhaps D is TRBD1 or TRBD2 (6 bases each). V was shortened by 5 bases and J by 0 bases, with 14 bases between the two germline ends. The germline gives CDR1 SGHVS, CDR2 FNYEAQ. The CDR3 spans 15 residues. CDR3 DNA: TGTGCCAGCAGCCCGGGGGCTGCGGTCTCCTACGAGCAGTACTTC. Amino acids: CASSPGAAVSYEQYF.